This T cell receptor (beta chain) is drawn from a study of radiation and T cells in renal cell carcinoma. The table came from immunoSEQ multiplex PCR; TCRdb's copy has only in-frame clones and leaves some out. The table has about 150,000 clones, about 88% seen once. Time point defined: baseline pretreatment blood. Described treatment: 15 Gy SBRT to primary tumor, nephrectomy 4 weeks later. The V end lost 4 bases, the J end lost 0 bases, and 16 bases lay between the germline ends. The CDR3 covers 17 residues. Germline lookup yields CDR1 SEHNR and CDR2 FQNEAQ (reference sequence). J is TRBJ1-3 and V is TRBV7-9, with D possibly TRBD1 on 5 matching bases. The source of this sequence is a woman aged 45-65 years with renal cell carcinoma. The input for sequencing was blood, taken from a patient whose treatment included radiotherapy and nephrectomy. The CDR3 DNA is TGTGCCAGCAGCTCCGGTAAACAGGAATACTCTGGAAACACCATATATTTT. Translation: CASSSGKQEYSGNTIYF.